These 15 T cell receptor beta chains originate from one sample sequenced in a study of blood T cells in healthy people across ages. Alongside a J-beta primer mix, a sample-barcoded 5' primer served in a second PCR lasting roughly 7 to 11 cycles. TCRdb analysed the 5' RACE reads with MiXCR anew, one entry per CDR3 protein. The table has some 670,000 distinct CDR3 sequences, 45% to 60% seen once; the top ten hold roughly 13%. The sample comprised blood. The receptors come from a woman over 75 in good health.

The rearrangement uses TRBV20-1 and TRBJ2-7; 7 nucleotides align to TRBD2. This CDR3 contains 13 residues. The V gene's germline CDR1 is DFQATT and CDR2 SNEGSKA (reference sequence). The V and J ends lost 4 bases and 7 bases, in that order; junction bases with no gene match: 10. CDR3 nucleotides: TGCAGTGCTACGGGCGGGAGAATGCGGGAGCAGTACTTC. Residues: CSATGGRMREQYF.

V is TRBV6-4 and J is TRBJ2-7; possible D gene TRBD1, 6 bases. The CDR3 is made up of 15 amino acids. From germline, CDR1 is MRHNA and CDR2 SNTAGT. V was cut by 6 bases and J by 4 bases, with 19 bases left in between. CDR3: CASRRRAEGDYEQYF. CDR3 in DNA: TGTGCCAGCAGACGACGGGCCGAGGGGGATTACGAGCAGTACTTC.

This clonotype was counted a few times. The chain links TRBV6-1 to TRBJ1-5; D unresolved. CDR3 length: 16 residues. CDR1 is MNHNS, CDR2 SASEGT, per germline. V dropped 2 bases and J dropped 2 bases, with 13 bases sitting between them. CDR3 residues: CASSEREGGGNQPQHF. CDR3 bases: TGTGCCAGCAGTGAACGGGAGGGAGGCGGCAATCAGCCCCAGCATTTT.

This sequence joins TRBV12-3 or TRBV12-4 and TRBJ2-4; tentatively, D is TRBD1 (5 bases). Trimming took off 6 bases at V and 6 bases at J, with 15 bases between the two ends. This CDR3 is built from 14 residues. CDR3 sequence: CASRRAQGLNIQYF. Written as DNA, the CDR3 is TGTGCCAGCAGAAGGGCGCAGGGCCTAAACATTCAGTACTTC.

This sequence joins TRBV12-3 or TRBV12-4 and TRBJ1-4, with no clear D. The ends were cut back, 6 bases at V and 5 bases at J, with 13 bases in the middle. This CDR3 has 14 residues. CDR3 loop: CASSPELGNEKLFF. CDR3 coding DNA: TGTGCCAGCAGCCCAGAACTAGGGAATGAAAAACTGTTTTTT.

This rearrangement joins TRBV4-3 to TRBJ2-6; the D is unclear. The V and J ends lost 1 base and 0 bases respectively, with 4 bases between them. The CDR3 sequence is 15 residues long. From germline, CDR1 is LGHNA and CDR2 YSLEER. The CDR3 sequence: CASSQGFSGANVLTF. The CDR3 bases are TGCGCCAGCAGCCAAGGCTTCTCTGGGGCCAACGTCCTGACTTTC.

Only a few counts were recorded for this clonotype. This CDR3 reads CASSFLKETQYF. The CDR3 DNA is TGTGCCAGCAGCTTTTTGAAAGAGACCCAGTACTTC. This chain joins TRBV7-9 and TRBJ2-5, with D unclear. Germline V gene lookup returns CDR1 SEHNR and CDR2 FQNEAQ (reference sequence). The CDR3 loop spans 12 amino acids. Trimming pared 3 bases from V and 3 bases from J, leaving 5 bases between.

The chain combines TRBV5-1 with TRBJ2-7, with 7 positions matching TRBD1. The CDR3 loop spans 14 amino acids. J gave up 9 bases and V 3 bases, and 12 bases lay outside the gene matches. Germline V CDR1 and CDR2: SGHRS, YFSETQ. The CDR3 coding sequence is TGCGCCAGCAGCTCCGCCCCGGACAGGAATGTGCAGTACTTC. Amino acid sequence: CASSSAPDRNVQYF.

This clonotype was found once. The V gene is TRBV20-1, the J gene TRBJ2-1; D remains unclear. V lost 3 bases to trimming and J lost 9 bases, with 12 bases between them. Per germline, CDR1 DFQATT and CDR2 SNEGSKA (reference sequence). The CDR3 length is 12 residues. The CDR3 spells CSASAVMVEQFF. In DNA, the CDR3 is TGCAGTGCTAGCGCGGTTATGGTTGAGCAGTTCTTC.

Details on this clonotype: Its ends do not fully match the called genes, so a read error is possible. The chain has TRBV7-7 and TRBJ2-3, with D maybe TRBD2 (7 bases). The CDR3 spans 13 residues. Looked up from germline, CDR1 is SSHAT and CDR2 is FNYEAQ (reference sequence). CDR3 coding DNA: TGTGCTAGCAGCAGGGGACTAAGGGATACGCAGTATTTT. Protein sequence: CASSRGLRDTQYF.

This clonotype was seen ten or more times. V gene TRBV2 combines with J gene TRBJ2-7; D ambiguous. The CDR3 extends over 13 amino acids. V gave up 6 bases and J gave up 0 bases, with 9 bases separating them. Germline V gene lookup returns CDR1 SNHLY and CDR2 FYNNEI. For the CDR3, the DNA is TGTGCCAGCAGGCTAAAGGACTCCTACGAGCAGTACTTC. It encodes CASRLKDSYEQYF.

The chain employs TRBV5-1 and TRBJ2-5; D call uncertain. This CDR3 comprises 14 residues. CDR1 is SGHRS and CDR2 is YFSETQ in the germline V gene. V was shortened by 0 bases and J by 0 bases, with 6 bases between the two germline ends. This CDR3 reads CASSLATHQETQYF. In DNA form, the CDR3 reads TGCGCCAGCAGCTTGGCCACTCACCAAGAGACCCAGTACTTC.

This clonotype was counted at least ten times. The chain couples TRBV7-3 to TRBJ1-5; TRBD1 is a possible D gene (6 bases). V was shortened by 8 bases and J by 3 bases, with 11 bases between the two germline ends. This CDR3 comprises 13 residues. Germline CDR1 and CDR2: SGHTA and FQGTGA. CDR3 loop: CASSQGPNQPQHF. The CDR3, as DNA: TGTGCCAGCTCACAGGGACCCAATCAGCCCCAGCATTTT.

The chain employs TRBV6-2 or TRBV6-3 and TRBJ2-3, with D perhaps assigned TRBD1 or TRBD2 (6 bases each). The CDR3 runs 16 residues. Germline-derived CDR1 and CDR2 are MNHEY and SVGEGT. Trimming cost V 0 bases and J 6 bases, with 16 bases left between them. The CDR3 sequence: CASSYSTGAVPDTQYF. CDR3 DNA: TGTGCCAGCAGTTACTCTACGGGGGCCGTGCCGGATACGCAGTATTTT.

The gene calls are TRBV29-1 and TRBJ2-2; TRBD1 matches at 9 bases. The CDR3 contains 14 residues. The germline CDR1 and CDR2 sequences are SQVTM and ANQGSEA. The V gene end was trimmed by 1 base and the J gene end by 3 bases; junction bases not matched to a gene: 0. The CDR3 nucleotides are TGCAGCGTTGAAGGGACAGGGGACACCGGGGAGCTGTTTTTT. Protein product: CSVEGTGDTGELFF.